In this sample, the clone carrying this T cell receptor (beta chain) turned up a few times. What it recognizes is unknown. An end of the junction does not agree with germline; a read error may underlie this. This specimen belongs to a study of tumor-infiltrating lymphocytes in glioblastoma multiforme. Findings and caveats of the study: Detected clone frequencies may not reflect cell counts, being RNA-based. T cells were not sorted into functional subsets.

TCR beta libraries were built from RNA through three nested multiplex PCR rounds using modified ARM-PCR. A C-beta primer primed TCRB cDNA from roughly 0.5 ug RNA. These TCRB libraries lack any described unique molecular identifiers. Using its own MiXCR run on the multiplex PCR reads, TCRdb lists one record per CDR3 protein. The repertoire holds 13,000 or so distinct CDR3 sequences, with roughly 70% as singletons. The CDR3 totals 15 residues. In germline, CDR1 is SGHRS, CDR2 YFSETQ. This chain connects TRBV5-1 to TRBJ1-5, with a weak D call TRBD1 (5 bases). This TCR derives from a male donor with glioblastoma. The specimen was brain tumor tissue. The CDR3 DNA reads as TGCGCCAGCAACTTGGTCGGGGGTAGCAATCAGCCCCAGCATTTT. The encoded protein is CASNLVGGSNQPQHF.